Shown below are 31 T cell receptor beta chains from a single sample sequenced in a study of T-cell memory formation after mild COVID-19 (dated by TCRdb to about 2021). The library was produced with 5' RACE. The sequencer listed for this sample is Illumina NovaSeq 6000. TCRdb's own reprocessing of the public reads used fastp at Q25 and MiXCR and kept productive beta chains. One record per CDR3 amino acid sequence lists the most common genes and DNA. Recorded for this sample are over 350,000 distinct CDR3 sequences; roughly 15% of them occurred a single time. The ten largest clonotypes hold around a fifth of the sample. Sequencing was carried out using PBMCs or a T cell subset sorted from them (not recorded which). The receptors originated from a man aged 18-30 years who had mild COVID-19 (a few samples of this study predate the infection). The sample titles of this study are shuffled in the database, so cell type and time point are left out; the donor was told from shared clones.

This clonotype was found a few times. The chain links TRBV20-1 to TRBJ1-1, with D possibly being TRBD1 (5 bases). Germline V lookup: CDR1 DFQATT, CDR2 SNEGSKA (reference sequence). The CDR3 length is 14 residues. Trimming shortened V by 3 bases and J by 1 base, and 12 bases separated the two germline ends. CDR3 in amino acids: CSASLTGQNTEAFF. CDR3 DNA: TGCAGTGCTAGCCTAACCGGACAGAACACTGAAGCTTTCTTT.

Only a few counts were recorded for this clonotype. J is TRBJ1-2 and V is TRBV20-1; D gene unclear. Per germline, CDR1 DFQATT and CDR2 SNEGSKA (reference sequence). The CDR3 sequence is 13 residues long. Trimming removed 1 base at V and 2 bases at J, with 8 bases between. The CDR3 nucleotides are TGCAGTGCTAGAGTGGACGCCAACTATGGCTACACCTTC. It is translated as CSARVDANYGYTF.

This clonotype was counted only a few times. The chain is built from TRBV12-3 or TRBV12-4 and TRBJ2-7, with D perhaps TRBD2 (5 bases). This CDR3 has 12 residues. Trimming shortened V by 1 base and J by 7 bases, and 8 bases separated the two germline ends. CDR3 in DNA: TGTGCCAGCAGTTTAGTGGCGGGTGAGCAGTACTTC. It yields the protein CASSLVAGEQYF.

The rearrangement uses TRBV7-2 and TRBJ1-6, with D tentatively TRBD1 (5 bases). Trimming removed 2 bases at V and 6 bases at J, with 11 bases between. The CDR3 is 15 amino acids. The germline V gene has CDR1 SGHTA and CDR2 FQGNSA. The CDR3: CASSLRPGGNSPLHF. The CDR3 coding sequence is TGTGCCAGCAGCTTACGTCCGGGGGGTAATTCACCCCTCCACTTT.

The chain uses TRBV11-2 and TRBJ2-5, with TRBD2 matching 7 bases. Germline V gives CDR1 SGHAT, CDR2 FQNNGV. The CDR3 consists of 15 residues. Trimming took 6 bases from V and 4 from J; bases not matched to a gene: 11. The CDR3 nucleotides read TGTGCCAGCAGTTCATCTGGACTAGTAGCAGAGACCCAGTACTTC. Amino acids: CASSSSGLVAETQYF. The full variable domain, completed using reference TRBV11-2 and TRBJ2-5, is EAGVAQSPRYKIIEKRQSVAFWCNPISGHATLYWYQQILGQGPKLLIQFQNNGVVDDSQLPKDRFSAERLKGVDSTLKIQPAKLEDSAVYLCASSSSGLVAETQYFGPGTRLLVL.

In this sample, this clonotype turned up a few times. The chain couples TRBV18 to TRBJ1-6; TRBD1 matches at 8 bases. The germline V gene encodes CDR1 KGHSH and CDR2 LQKENI. V lost 2 bases to trimming and J lost 9 bases; unmatched junction nucleotides: 12. The CDR3 sequence is 17 residues long. CDR3 DNA sequence: TGTGCCAGCTCACCAGCAAGATCAGGGGGCGCGGGTTCACCCCTCCACTTT. Its protein product is CASSPARSGGAGSPLHF. Variable domain in full (rest from reference TRBV18 and TRBJ1-6): NAGVMQNPRHLVRRRGQEARLRCSPMKGHSHVYWYRQLPEEGLKFMVYLQKENIIDESGMPKERFSAEFPKEGPSILRIQQVVRGDSAAYFCASSPARSGGAGSPLHFGNGTRLTVT.

This chain joins TRBV5-1 and TRBJ2-1; D call uncertain. This CDR3 has 15 amino acids. V was shortened by 7 bases and J by 0 bases, with 14 bases between the two germline ends. Germline V CDR1 and CDR2: SGHRS, YFSETQ. The CDR3 region is CASDFGPNSYNEQFF. Here the CDR3 DNA reads TGCGCCAGCGACTTCGGACCCAACTCCTACAATGAGCAGTTCTTC.

The chain recombines TRBV6-2 or TRBV6-3 with TRBJ2-1; tentatively, D is TRBD1 or TRBD2 (5 bases each). Germline V CDR1 and CDR2: MNHEY, SVGEGT. The CDR3 consists of 11 residues. V lost 1 base and J lost 10, with 5 bases in between. CDR3 coding DNA: TGTGCCAGCAGTTACTGGGGGGAGCAGTTCTTC. This encodes CASSYWGEQFF.

This sequence joins TRBV5-1 and TRBJ1-4, with D tentatively TRBD1 (5 bases). This CDR3 is 13 amino acids long. Germline loops: CDR1 SGHRS, CDR2 YFSETQ. With 3 bases removed from V and 6 bases from J, the gap between germline ends came to 9 bases. CDR3 sequence (DNA): TGCGCCAGCAGCTACAGGTCCTATGAAAAACTGTTTTTT. Translating it yields CASSYRSYEKLFF. The full variable domain, completed using reference TRBV5-1 and TRBJ1-4, is KAGVTQTPRYLIKTRGQQVTLSCSPISGHRSVSWYQQTPGQGLQFLFEYFSETQRNKGNFPGRFSGRQFSNSRSEMNVSTLELGDSALYLCASSYRSYEKLFFGSGTQLSVL.

The chain combines TRBV28 with TRBJ1-2, with D uncertain. V was cut by 2 bases and J by 8 bases, with 6 bases left in between. The CDR3 runs to 11 residues. Germline loops: CDR1 MDHEN, CDR2 SYDVKM. The CDR3 nucleotides are TGTGCCAGCAGTTTACGGTTGGGCTACACCTTC. Translated: CASSLRLGYTF.

The gene calls are TRBV5-1 and TRBJ2-1; TRBD2 might be the D (5 bases). V was clipped by 6 bases and J by 5 bases, with 6 bases between them. This CDR3 contains 11 residues. Germline CDR1 is SGHRS and CDR2 is YFSETQ. DNA for the CDR3: TGCGCCAGCAAGGAGGACAATGAGCAGTTCTTC. Translating it yields CASKEDNEQFF. The full variable domain, with the rest looked up from reference TRBV5-1 and TRBJ2-1, is KAGVTQTPRYLIKTRGQQVTLSCSPISGHRSVSWYQQTPGQGLQFLFEYFSETQRNKGNFPGRFSGRQFSNSRSEMNVSTLELGDSALYLCASKEDNEQFFGPGTRLTVL.

The rearrangement uses TRBV20-1 and TRBJ2-1; 7 bases agree with TRBD1. CDR1 is DFQATT and CDR2 is SNEGSKA in the germline V gene (reference sequence). The CDR3 spans 15 residues. This CDR3 reads CSRPRGRGTPNEQFF. DNA of the CDR3: TGCAGCCGTCCCCGGGGCAGGGGGACACCCAATGAGCAGTTCTTC.

This clonotype was seen a handful of times. The rearrangement uses TRBV19 and TRBJ2-1; TRBD1 agrees at 8 bases. V shed 6 bases and J 5 bases; nucleotides not matched to a gene: 6. Germline loops: CDR1 LNHDA, CDR2 SQIVND (reference sequence). The CDR3 loop spans 14 amino acids. CDR3 loop: CASSPTGGNNEQFF. CDR3 DNA sequence: TGTGCCAGTAGCCCAACAGGGGGGAACAATGAGCAGTTCTTC.

The chain employs TRBV7-8 and TRBJ1-3; no clear D gene. This CDR3 has 14 amino acids. Trimming cost V 0 bases and J 10 bases, with 13 bases left between them. The V gene's germline CDR1 is SGHVS and CDR2 FQNEAQ. The CDR3 here is CASSLAGHVGTIYF. CDR3 in DNA: TGTGCCAGCAGCTTAGCTGGCCACGTAGGGACCATATATTTT.

The gene calls are TRBV21-1 and TRBJ1-5. TRBV21-1 is deemed a pseudogene. The CDR3 covers 15 residues. Here the CDR3 reads CASSTKRGRPQPQHF. The CDR3 coding sequence is TGTGCCAGCAGCACAAAGAGGGGACGGCCGCAGCCCCAGCATTTT.

This clonotype has ten or more counts. V and J are TRBV5-6 and TRBJ1-1; D gene uncertain. V lost 0 bases and J lost 0, with 6 bases in between. Germline CDR1 and CDR2: SGHDT and YYEEEE. The CDR3 loop spans 14 amino acids. The CDR3 here is CASSLVAVNTEAFF. The DNA for the CDR3 is TGTGCCAGCAGCTTGGTAGCGGTGAACACTGAAGCTTTCTTT.

The chain employs TRBV15 and TRBJ1-3; D uncertain. The V end lost 6 bases, the J end lost 1 base, and 7 bases lay between the germline ends. Germline V gene sequence: CDR1 LNHNV, CDR2 YYDKDF (reference sequence). CDR3 length: 13 amino acids. CDR3 sequence (DNA): TGTGCCACCAGACCAAGTTCTGGAAACACCATATATTTT. Translated, it gives CATRPSSGNTIYF.

The rearrangement uses TRBV7-2 and TRBJ1-5, with TRBD1 matching over 10 bases. The V gene's germline CDR1 is SGHTA and CDR2 FQGNSA. CDR3 length: 15 residues. The V gene end was trimmed by 5 bases and the J gene end by 7 bases; junction bases not matched to a gene: 8. CDR3 nucleotide sequence: TGTGCCAGCAGCATCGGGACAGGGGCTAGGCAGCCCCAGCATTTT. This codes for CASSIGTGARQPQHF. The variable domain in full, with the rest retrieved from reference TRBV7-2 and TRBJ1-5, is GAGVSQSPSNKVTEKGKDVELRCDPISGHTALYWYRQSLGQGLEFLIYFQGNSAPDKSGLPSDRFSAERTGGSVSTLTIQRTQQEDSAVYLCASSIGTGARQPQHFGDGTRLSIL.

CDR3 region: CASSLVGVQTEAFF. CDR3 in DNA: TGCGCCAGCAGCTTGGTGGGGGTTCAAACTGAAGCTTTCTTT. V gene TRBV5-1 combines with J gene TRBJ1-1; possibly TRBD1 for D (5 bases). This CDR3 is 14 amino acids long. Between the trimmed V and J ends, which lost 0 bases and 5 bases, there was a span of 11 bases. Per germline, CDR1 SGHRS and CDR2 YFSETQ.

The chain is built from TRBV10-3 and TRBJ2-5, with 12 bases identical to TRBD1. Germline values: CDR1 ENHRY, CDR2 SYGVKD. J lost 4 bases, V lost 4 bases, and 10 bases had no gene match. The CDR3 has 17 residues. The CDR3 is CAISGDRDRGLGETQYF. CDR3 bases: TGTGCCATCAGTGGTGACCGGGACAGGGGGCTTGGAGAGACCCAGTACTTC.

This clonotype was found a few times. The junction departs from germline at one end; a sequencing error may be responsible. This chain connects TRBV6-2 or TRBV6-3 to TRBJ2-1; no reliable D call. Per the germline V gene, CDR1 is MNHEY and CDR2 is SVGEGT. CDR3 length equals 12 residues. DNA of the CDR3: TGTGCCAGCATCAACCTCTACGATGAGCAGTTCTTC. Protein: CASINLYDEQFF.

The sample holds a few counts of this clonotype. The chain links TRBV20-1 to TRBJ2-2; tentative D call: TRBD1 (5 bases). The CDR3 contains 13 residues. Trimming cost V 6 bases and J 0 bases, with 8 bases left between them. Germline V CDR1 and CDR2: DFQATT, SNEGSKA (reference sequence). The CDR3 sequence: CSALGPNTGELFF. CDR3 in DNA: TGCAGTGCCCTGGGGCCGAACACCGGGGAGCTGTTTTTT.

CDR3 bases: TGCGCCAGCAGCTTGGCGGGGGGTGTAGCAGATACGCAGTATTTT. Its protein product is CASSLAGGVADTQYF. The V and J genes are TRBV5-1 and TRBJ2-3; 7 nucleotides line up with TRBD2. Germline V gene data show CDR1 as SGHRS and CDR2 as YFSETQ. The CDR3 loop spans 15 amino acids. V dropped 0 bases and J dropped 4; count of bases not matched to a gene: 5.

This clonotype has more than one count but fewer than ten. The V gene is TRBV27, the J gene TRBJ2-7, with D uncertain. The V gene's germline CDR1 is MNHEY and CDR2 SMNVEV (reference sequence). The V end lost 5 bases, the J end lost 1 base, and 12 bases lay between the germline ends. This CDR3 has 14 amino acids. In DNA form, the CDR3 reads TGTGCCAGCAGTCACGGGCCCTCATCCTACGAGCAGTACGTC. Translation gives CASSHGPSSYEQYV.

The CDR3 here is CASTTVGGTGELFF. CDR3 DNA sequence: TGTGCCAGCACCACCGTCGGGGGGACCGGGGAGCTGTTTTTT. The genes are TRBV6-2 or TRBV6-3 and TRBJ2-2, with 7 bases that match TRBD2. The ends lost 7 bases at V and 5 bases at J; junction bases unmatched: 7. Germline V CDR1 and CDR2: MNHEY, SVGEGT. The CDR3 runs 14 residues.

This clonotype was found many times. V gene TRBV14 combines with J gene TRBJ2-1; no reliable D call. The germline V and J ends were trimmed by 2 bases and 5 bases, with 4 bases remaining between them. The length of the CDR3 is 12 residues. Germline V gene data show CDR1 as SGHDN and CDR2 as FVKESK. The CDR3 DNA sequence: TGTGCCAGCAGCCAACCCCACAATGAGCAGTTCTTC. Translating gives CASSQPHNEQFF.

The sample holds many counts of this clonotype. This chain connects TRBV14 to TRBJ2-5; TRBD2 might be the D (6 bases). V was shortened by 1 base and J by 5 bases, with 20 bases between the two germline ends. The germline CDR1 and CDR2 sequences are SGHDN and FVKESK. The length of the CDR3 is 17 residues. DNA for the CDR3: TGTGCCAGCAGCCAAGGAAGCGGGTGGCGCCCGAGGGAGACCCAGTACTTC. Protein product: CASSQGSGWRPRETQYF. The full variable domain, completed using reference TRBV14 and TRBJ2-5, is EAGVTQFPSHSVIEKGQTVTLRCDPISGHDNLYWYRRVMGKEIKFLLHFVKESKQDESGMPNNRFLAERTGGTYSTLKVQPAELEDSGVYFCASSQGSGWRPRETQYFGPGTRLLVL.

The table lists this clonotype with a few counts. The chain uses TRBV6-5 and TRBJ2-1; D is unresolved. V was cut by 7 bases and J by 9 bases, with 16 bases left in between. This CDR3 contains 13 residues. Germline CDR1 MNHEY, CDR2 SVGAGI. The CDR3 here is CASTPGQLAEQFF. The CDR3 DNA follows: TGTGCCAGCACCCCGGGTCAGTTGGCTGAGCAGTTCTTC.

V and J are TRBV12-3 or TRBV12-4 and TRBJ1-2; a weak D match, TRBD1 (6 bases). V shed 1 base and J shed 3 bases, with 9 bases lying between them. This CDR3 has 14 residues. CDR3 region: CASSLEGEDYGYTF. The CDR3 nucleotides read TGTGCCAGCAGTTTAGAGGGGGAGGACTATGGCTACACCTTC.

Note on this clonotype: This sequence may be a read error, since a much larger clone differs from it by one base. This chain connects TRBV12-5 to TRBJ2-3, with 9 bases aligning to TRBD1. The CDR3 is made up of 15 amino acids. Looked up from germline, CDR1 is LGHNT and CDR2 is FRNRAP. CDR3 protein: CSSGLTGGNTDTQYF. The CDR3, as DNA: TGTTCTAGTGGTCTGACAGGGGGAAACACAGATACGCAGTATTTT.

V usage is TRBV10-3 and J usage is TRBJ2-7; 11 bases agree with TRBD1. The CDR3 is 15 amino acids. V was pared by 0 bases and J by 7 bases, with 5 bases of the junction left unmatched. CDR1 and CDR2 from the germline V gene are ENHRY and SYGVKD. CDR3 sequence: CAISESGQGAREQYV. The CDR3 DNA reads TGTGCCATCAGTGAGTCTGGACAGGGGGCGAGGGAGCAGTACGTC.